This T cell receptor beta chain was found in a study of T cell responses to AZD1222 COVID-19 vaccine. The V end lost 7 bases, the J end lost 3 bases, and 9 bases lay between the germline ends. Germline CDR1 and CDR2: MNHEY and SVGAGI. This CDR3 has 13 residues. Using immunoSEQ multiplex PCR, the repertoire was profiled, and TCRdb retains in-frame clones only, with some absent. Of some 120,000 clones in the sample, around nine tenths were seen once. The sample in question was peripheral blood, obtained on day 0 of AZD1222 vaccination. The chain couples TRBV6-5 to TRBJ2-2; D gene uncertain. The TCR sequence derives from an adult in good health. CDR3 in DNA: TGTGCCAGCACCTCCTCCTACACCGGGGAGCTGTTTTTT. Translated: CASTSSYTGELFF.